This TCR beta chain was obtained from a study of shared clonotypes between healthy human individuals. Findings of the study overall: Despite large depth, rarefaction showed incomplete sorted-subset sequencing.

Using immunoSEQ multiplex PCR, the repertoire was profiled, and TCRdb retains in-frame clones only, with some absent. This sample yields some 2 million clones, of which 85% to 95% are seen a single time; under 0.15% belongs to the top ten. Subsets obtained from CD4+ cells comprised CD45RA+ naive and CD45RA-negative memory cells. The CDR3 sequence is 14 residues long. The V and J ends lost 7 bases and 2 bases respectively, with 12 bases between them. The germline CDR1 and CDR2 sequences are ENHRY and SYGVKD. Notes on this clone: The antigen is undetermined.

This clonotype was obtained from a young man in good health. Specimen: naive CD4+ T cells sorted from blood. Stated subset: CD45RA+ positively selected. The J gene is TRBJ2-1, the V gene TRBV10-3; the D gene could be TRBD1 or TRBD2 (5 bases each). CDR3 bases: TGTGCCATCACCGAAGGGACGGCCTACAATGAGCAGTTCTTC. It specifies CAITEGTAYNEQFF.